This is a list of T cell receptor beta chains from one sample in a study of blood T cells in healthy people across ages. Using its own MiXCR run on the 5' RACE reads, TCRdb lists one record per CDR3 protein. This sample carries approximately 800,000 distinct CDR3 sequences, approximately 25% of them seen once, and the ten largest clones take 3% to 4%. These sequences were also reported in another study, on T cells of mothers and their children.

Sequenced input: blood. Source of these receptors: a boy aged 5 to 17 in good health. Each CDR3 is given with its conserved first and last residue. D genes are given only for firm matches. Clone sizes are given selectively: once, few, many, or a class where the clone is expanded.

cdr3_aa: CASSLGLANSYEQYF
cdr3_nt: TGTGCCAGCAGTTTAGGACTAGCGAATTCCTACGAGCAGTACTTC
j_call: TRBJ2-7
d_call: TRBD2
clone_size: many
v_call: TRBV28

cdr3_aa: CASSGFGGARETQYF
cdr3_nt: TGTGCCAGCAGTGGGTTCGGGGGGGCCCGTGAGACCCAGTACTTC
j_call: TRBJ2-5
d_call: TRBD2
clone_size: few
v_call: TRBV2

cdr3_aa: CASSLWTGGNTEAFF
cdr3_nt: TGTGCCAGCAGCCTTTGGACAGGGGGGAACACTGAAGCTTTCTTT
j_call: TRBJ1-1
d_call: TRBD1
clone_size: few
v_call: TRBV14

cdr3_aa: CASSSLREGSGANVLTF
cdr3_nt: TGCGCCAGCAGCTCCCTCAGGGAAGGCTCTGGGGCCAACGTCCTGACTTTC
j_call: TRBJ2-6
d_call: -
clone_size: -
v_call: TRBV5-1

cdr3_aa: CSVEDSQVTGNTIYF
cdr3_nt: TGCAGCGTTGAAGATTCACAGGTTACCGGAAACACCATATACTTT
j_call: TRBJ1-3
d_call: -
clone_size: -
v_call: TRBV29-1

cdr3_aa: CSARNPVNPNEQYF
cdr3_nt: TGCAGTGCTAGAAACCCCGTAAATCCTAACGAGCAGTACTTC
j_call: TRBJ2-7
d_call: -
clone_size: -
v_call: TRBV20-1

cdr3_aa: CASSLSTSGMSYEQYF
cdr3_nt: TGTGCCAGCAGCTTAAGCACTAGCGGGATGTCGTACGAGCAGTACTTC
j_call: TRBJ2-7
d_call: TRBD2
clone_size: once
v_call: TRBV7-9

cdr3_aa: CAISGAGGPPDTQYF
cdr3_nt: TGTGCCATCAGCGGAGCGGGGGGGCCTCCAGATACGCAGTATTTT
j_call: TRBJ2-3
d_call: TRBD2
clone_size: -
v_call: TRBV10-3

cdr3_aa: CASSYTRDYGYTF
cdr3_nt: TGTGCCAGCAGTTACACTCGAGACTATGGCTACACCTTC
j_call: TRBJ1-2
d_call: -
clone_size: -
v_call: TRBV6-6

cdr3_aa: CSALKRSPTNEKLFF
cdr3_nt: TGCAGTGCGCTAAAGAGGTCGCCAACTAATGAAAAACTGTTTTTT
j_call: TRBJ1-4
d_call: -
clone_size: -
v_call: TRBV20-1

cdr3_aa: CASGRQLNSPLHF
cdr3_nt: TGTGCCAGCGGACGACAATTAAATTCACCCCTCCACTTT
j_call: TRBJ1-6
d_call: -
clone_size: -
v_call: TRBV7-9

cdr3_aa: CATSRDNGPVGETQYF
cdr3_nt: TGTGCCACCAGCAGAGATAATGGGCCGGTAGGGGAGACCCAGTACTTC
j_call: TRBJ2-5
d_call: -
clone_size: -
v_call: TRBV15

cdr3_aa: CASSDRSYTEAFF
cdr3_nt: TGTGCCAGCAGTGACAGGTCCTACACTGAAGCTTTCTTT
j_call: TRBJ1-1
d_call: -
clone_size: few
v_call: TRBV6-1

cdr3_aa: CASSSAPDYSTGEQYF
cdr3_nt: TGTGCCAGCAGCTCAGCACCGGACTACTCTACGGGCGAGCAGTACTTC
j_call: TRBJ2-7
d_call: -
clone_size: -
v_call: TRBV11-1

cdr3_aa: CASSEAGTLNEKLFF
cdr3_nt: TGTGCCAGCAGCGAAGCCGGGACCCTTAATGAAAAACTGTTTTTT
j_call: TRBJ1-4
d_call: -
clone_size: -
v_call: TRBV7-9

cdr3_aa: CASSLQGQVGGYTF
cdr3_nt: TGTGCCAGCAGCCTACAGGGACAGGTCGGAGGCTACACCTTC
j_call: TRBJ1-2
d_call: TRBD1
clone_size: -
v_call: TRBV9

cdr3_aa: CASSFLDRGHGYTF
cdr3_nt: TGTGCCAGCAGCTTCCTCGACAGGGGCCATGGCTACACCTTC
j_call: TRBJ1-2
d_call: TRBD1
clone_size: -
v_call: TRBV13

cdr3_aa: CASSLMATDTQYF
cdr3_nt: TGTGCCAGCAGCTTAATGGCGACAGATACGCAGTATTTT
j_call: TRBJ2-3
d_call: -
clone_size: -
v_call: TRBV7-3

cdr3_aa: CASSSGTGDVSYGYTF
cdr3_nt: TGTGCCAGCAGTTCCGGGACAGGGGACGTAAGCTATGGCTACACCTTC
j_call: TRBJ1-2
d_call: TRBD1
clone_size: once
v_call: TRBV28

cdr3_aa: CATTLSGYNEQFF
cdr3_nt: TGTGCCACAACCCTTAGCGGGTACAATGAGCAGTTCTTC
j_call: TRBJ2-1
d_call: TRBD2
clone_size: few
v_call: TRBV6-1

cdr3_aa: CASSPTRPVMNTEAFF
cdr3_nt: TGTGCCAGCAGCCCGACTCGGCCAGTCATGAACACTGAAGCTTTCTTT
j_call: TRBJ1-1
d_call: -
clone_size: few
v_call: TRBV7-3

cdr3_aa: CAGSLTGTGYWETQYF
cdr3_nt: TGTGCCGGCAGCCTAACCGGGACAGGGTATTGGGAGACCCAGTACTTC
j_call: TRBJ2-5
d_call: TRBD1
clone_size: few
v_call: TRBV7-8

cdr3_aa: CASTTKGLHNEQFF
cdr3_nt: TGTGCCAGCACCACCAAAGGGCTCCATAATGAGCAGTTCTTC
j_call: TRBJ2-1
d_call: -
clone_size: -
v_call: TRBV7-2

cdr3_aa: CSARLTGIYGYTF
cdr3_nt: TGCAGTGCTAGACTAACAGGGATCTATGGCTACACCTTC
j_call: TRBJ1-2
d_call: -
clone_size: -
v_call: TRBV20-1

cdr3_aa: CASSSQTSGRADTQYF
cdr3_nt: TGTGCCAGCAGTTCCCAGACCAGCGGGAGAGCAGATACGCAGTATTTT
j_call: TRBJ2-3
d_call: TRBD2
clone_size: -
v_call: TRBV12-3/TRBV12-4

cdr3_aa: CASLNRKQETQYF
cdr3_nt: TGTGCCAGCTTAAACAGGAAGCAAGAGACCCAGTACTTC
j_call: TRBJ2-5
d_call: -
clone_size: -
v_call: TRBV6-1

cdr3_aa: CAISELDSSYEQYF
cdr3_nt: TGTGCCATCAGTGAGCTGGACAGCTCCTACGAGCAGTACTTC
j_call: TRBJ2-7
d_call: -
clone_size: -
v_call: TRBV10-3

cdr3_aa: CASSYRGGSSYEQYF
cdr3_nt: TGTGCCAGCAGTTACCGCGGCGGGAGCTCCTACGAGCAGTACTTC
j_call: TRBJ2-7
d_call: TRBD2
clone_size: -
v_call: TRBV6-5

cdr3_aa: CASIDGQSYEQYF
cdr3_nt: TGTGCCAGCATCGATGGACAAAGCTACGAGCAGTACTTC
j_call: TRBJ2-7
d_call: -
clone_size: few
v_call: TRBV6-1

cdr3_aa: CASRRNRGLGTEAFF
cdr3_nt: TGTGCCAGCAGGAGAAACAGGGGGCTGGGGACTGAAGCTTTCTTT
j_call: TRBJ1-1
d_call: TRBD1
clone_size: -
v_call: TRBV6-1

cdr3_aa: CASSWGQGIDGYTF
cdr3_nt: TGCGCCAGCAGCTGGGGACAGGGGATCGATGGCTACACCTTC
j_call: TRBJ1-2
d_call: TRBD1
clone_size: few
v_call: TRBV5-1

cdr3_aa: CASSFRATTNEKLFF
cdr3_nt: TGTGCCAGCAGTTTCAGGGCAACAACTAATGAAAAACTGTTTTTT
j_call: TRBJ1-4
d_call: -
clone_size: -
v_call: TRBV28

cdr3_aa: CASSLSDNTEAFF
cdr3_nt: TGTGCCAGCAGCTTATCCGACAACACTGAAGCTTTCTTT
j_call: TRBJ1-1
d_call: -
clone_size: -
v_call: TRBV7-2

cdr3_aa: CATSQAYNEQFF
cdr3_nt: TGTGCCACCTCTCAGGCCTACAATGAGCAGTTCTTC
j_call: TRBJ2-1
d_call: -
clone_size: -
v_call: TRBV24-1

cdr3_aa: CASRRQVGNTGELFF
cdr3_nt: TGTGCCAGCAGACGACAGGTCGGGAACACCGGGGAGCTGTTTTTT
j_call: TRBJ2-2
d_call: -
clone_size: many
v_call: TRBV6-6

cdr3_aa: CASSLYGDGSYEQYF
cdr3_nt: TGTGCCAGCAGCTTATATGGGGACGGATCCTACGAGCAGTACTTC
j_call: TRBJ2-7
d_call: -
clone_size: -
v_call: TRBV7-8

cdr3_aa: CSASRQGGKNIQYF
cdr3_nt: TGCAGTGCTAGCAGACAGGGGGGCAAAAACATTCAGTACTTC
j_call: TRBJ2-4
d_call: TRBD1
clone_size: -
v_call: TRBV20-1

cdr3_aa: CASSAGVGPSEQYF
cdr3_nt: TGCGCCAGCAGCGCGGGGGTGGGGCCGAGTGAGCAGTACTTC
j_call: TRBJ2-7
d_call: TRBD2
clone_size: -
v_call: TRBV4-1

cdr3_aa: CASARREGTDTQYF
cdr3_nt: TGTGCCAGCGCGAGGCGGGAGGGCACAGATACGCAGTATTTT
j_call: TRBJ2-3
d_call: TRBD2
clone_size: -
v_call: TRBV6-5